This TCR beta chain was recovered during a study of control samples from healthy donors and cancer patients. Germline assignment: CDR1 SEHNR and CDR2 FQNEAQ (reference sequence). Trimming took off 5 bases at V and 6 bases at J, with 23 bases between the two ends. This CDR3 spans 16 amino acids. Clones were read by immunoSEQ multiplex PCR, and TCRdb kept only the in-frame ones, dropping some. There are approximately 90,000 clones in the sample; approximately 84% occur only once, and about 38% lies in the top ten. The gene calls are TRBV7-9 and TRBJ2-7; D is possibly TRBD1 or TRBD2 (6 bases each). Sequenced input: PBMCs. This TCR derives from a man between 65 and 85 years old with lung cancer. CDR3 nucleotide sequence: TGTGCCAGCAGCATAGAGGGGGTCGGGGGAGCTTCCGAGCAGTACTTC. Residues: CASSIEGVGGASEQYF.